The T cell receptor (beta chain) described here comes from a study of beta chain features in type 1 diabetes. Study context: Summed over all samples, the examined sorted cells came to more than 85 million. Findings and limits, study-wide: VDJ junctions from type 1 diabetes patients carried fewer insertions and larger deletions.

All of the sorted populations showed purity greater than 98%. Sequenced material consisted of expressed TCRB transcripts (all of the isolated RNA was reverse transcribed). Average reads for naive, central memory and regulatory T cell samples were about 3.6 million. The repertoire was sequenced with immunoSEQ multiplex PCR; TCRdb's copy has only in-frame clones and lacks some. The sample comprises approximately 150,000 clones, roughly 9.1% of which are singletons, and under 2.5% rests with the top ten. As to this clone: Its antigen is undetermined.

The germline CDR1 and CDR2 sequences are MNHEY and SVGAGI. There are 12 residues in the CDR3. V lost 6 bases, J lost 3 bases, and 1 base stayed unmatched. Material for sequencing was central memory CD4+ T cells from blood. The chain is built from TRBV6-5 and TRBJ2-7, with 8 bases fitting TRBD2. This clonotype originated in a woman aged 18-29 years in good health. Written as DNA, the CDR3 is TGTGCCAGCAGCAGCGGGAGCTACGAGCAGTACTTC. Translating it yields CASSSGSYEQYF.